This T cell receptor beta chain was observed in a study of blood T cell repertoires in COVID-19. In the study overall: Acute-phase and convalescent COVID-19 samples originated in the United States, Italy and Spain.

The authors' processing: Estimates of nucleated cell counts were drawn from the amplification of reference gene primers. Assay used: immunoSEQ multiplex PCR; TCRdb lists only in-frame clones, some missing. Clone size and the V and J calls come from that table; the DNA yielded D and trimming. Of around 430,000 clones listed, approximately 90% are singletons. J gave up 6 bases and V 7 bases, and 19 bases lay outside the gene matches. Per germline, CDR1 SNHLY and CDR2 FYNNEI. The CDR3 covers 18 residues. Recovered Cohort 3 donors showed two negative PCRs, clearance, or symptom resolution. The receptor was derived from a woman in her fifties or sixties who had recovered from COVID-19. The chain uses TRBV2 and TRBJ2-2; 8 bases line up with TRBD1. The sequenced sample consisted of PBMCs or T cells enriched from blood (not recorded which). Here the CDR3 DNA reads TGTGCCAGCACCTTATGGTCAGGGGGCGTTCGGCAGGCCGGGGAGCTGTTTTTT. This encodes CASTLWSGGVRQAGELFF.